One and the same sample provided the 3 T cell receptor beta chains below, sequenced in a study of control samples from healthy donors and cancer patients. The assay was immunoSEQ multiplex PCR, and TCRdb's table has in-frame clones only and misses some. The table shows around 180,000 clones, with around 88% occurring only once. Sample: blood. The receptors originated from a woman aged 25 to 45 in good health.

This chain uses TRBV5-1 with TRBJ1-4, with 9 bases fitting TRBD1. V was clipped by 0 bases and J by 3 bases; unmatched bases: 0. The CDR3 runs to 15 residues. The germline V gene encodes CDR1 SGHRS and CDR2 YFSETQ. The CDR3 DNA is TGCGCCAGCAGCTTGGGGACAGGGGCTAATGAAAAACTGTTTTTT. Protein product: CASSLGTGANEKLFF.

This clone was seen more than once but under ten times. The DNA for the CDR3 is TGTGCCTGGAGGGGGAATAGCAATCAGCCCCAGCATTTT. It codes for CAWRGNSNQPQHF. V usage is TRBV30 and J usage is TRBJ1-5, with unresolved D. Germline loops: CDR1 GTSNPN, CDR2 SVGIG (reference sequence). The CDR3 is 13 residues long. Trimming left V 3 bases short and J 0 bases short, with 6 bases between.

This clone was recorded a few times. J is TRBJ1-4 and V is TRBV5-1; D may be TRBD1 (5 bases). The CDR3 is 16 residues long. V was clipped by 1 base and J by 8 bases, with 18 bases between them. Germline V CDR1 and CDR2: SGHRS, YFSETQ. The CDR3 is CASSLRGLDIVEKLFF. DNA of the CDR3: TGCGCCAGCAGCTTGAGAGGACTGGACATAGTCGAAAAACTGTTTTTT.